This entry features one T cell receptor (beta chain) sequence. Its antigen remains unknown. The sample originates from a study of monozygotic twins with inflammatory bowel disease. For each CDR3 protein, TCRdb gives one entry from its re-call of the 5' RACE reads, without DNA. The repertoire table contains 350,000 to 400,000 distinct CDR3 sequences. General study results and limits: Whether twins were concordant or discordant made no difference to repertoire similarity, possibly from limited power.

Germline V gene lookup returns CDR1 SGHDT and CDR2 YYEEEE. The CDR3 totals 16 residues. This sequence joins TRBV5-6 and TRBJ2-1; the TCRdb call, TRBD1, lacks DNA for checking. Sequenced: blood. The TCR sequence derives from a human donor with ulcerative colitis or Crohn's disease, or a healthy co-twin of an affected twin (not recorded which). CDR3 amino acids: CASSFVGRKGYNEQFF.